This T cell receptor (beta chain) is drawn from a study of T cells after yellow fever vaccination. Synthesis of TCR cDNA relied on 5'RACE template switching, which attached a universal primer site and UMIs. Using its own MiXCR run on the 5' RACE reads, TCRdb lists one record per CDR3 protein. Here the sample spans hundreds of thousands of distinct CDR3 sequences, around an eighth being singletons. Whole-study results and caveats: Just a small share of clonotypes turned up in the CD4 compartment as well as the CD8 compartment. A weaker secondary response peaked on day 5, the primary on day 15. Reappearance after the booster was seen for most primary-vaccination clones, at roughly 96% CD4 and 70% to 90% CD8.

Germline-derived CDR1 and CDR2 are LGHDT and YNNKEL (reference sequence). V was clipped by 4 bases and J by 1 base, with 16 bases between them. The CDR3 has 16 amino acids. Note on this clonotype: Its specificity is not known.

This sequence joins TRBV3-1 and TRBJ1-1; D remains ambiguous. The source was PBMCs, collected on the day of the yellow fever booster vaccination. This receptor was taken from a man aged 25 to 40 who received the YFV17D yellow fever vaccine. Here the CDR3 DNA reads TGTGCCAGCAGCCTCGCAGGAATCGTTAGGAACACTGAAGCTTTCTTT. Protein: CASSLAGIVRNTEAFF.